This T cell receptor beta chain was captured in a study of blood T cell repertoires in COVID-19. The overall study: COVID-19 samples, acute and convalescent, were from the United States, Italy and Spain. PBMCs, B-cell-depleted T cells, or T cells were the source of the cDNA or gDNA that made up the material.

V lost 1 base and J 0 bases, leaving 10 bases between the germline ends. Germline CDR1 and CDR2: KGHSH and LQKENI. This CDR3 has 16 amino acids. In the original analysis: Amplification from reference gene primers served as the basis for estimated nucleated cell counts. Here immunoSEQ multiplex PCR was the method, and the copy in TCRdb shows in-frame clones only, minus some. V and J calls and clone size are given by that table; D and trimming were obtained from the DNA. This table holds 250,000 to 300,000 clones, approximately 91% found once. Living in under 30 US areas, the participants were between about 18 and 100 years of age.

The sample taken for sequencing was PBMCs or T cells enriched from blood (not recorded which). This chain uses TRBV18 with TRBJ1-3, with a possible D match to TRBD1 (6 bases). The receptor was derived from a woman aged 40 to 50 with acute COVID-19. CDR3 protein: CASSPREGDSGNTIYF. CDR3 DNA sequence: TGTGCCAGCTCACCACGGGAGGGGGACTCTGGAAACACCATATATTTT.